The clone carrying this TCR beta chain was recorded many times. Unique molecular identifiers featured in how the TCRbeta library was prepared. Using its own MiXCR run on the PCR reads, TCRdb lists one record per CDR3 protein. The sample consists of approximately 490,000 distinct CDR3 sequences, approximately 12% of them appearing once. This entry belongs to a study of T-cell reconstitution after alpha-beta-depleted transplantation in children. Germline loops: CDR1 MNHEY, CDR2 SMNVEV (reference sequence). Trimming removed 3 bases from V and 4 bases from J, with 10 bases in between. The CDR3 contains 14 residues.

This sample comprised PBMCs from the stem cell graft donor, obtained from the stem cell graft. V is TRBV27 and J is TRBJ1-3; D unresolved. The receptor was isolated from a human donor who donated a stem cell graft to a child with combined immunodeficiency. The DNA for the CDR3 is TGTGCCAGCAGTTTGCGGGTTAAGGGAAACACCATATATTTT. Its translation is CASSLRVKGNTIYF.